This T cell receptor beta chain was identified in a study of cytomegalovirus exposure and HLA in healthy donors. Germline V gene lookup returns CDR1 SGHRS and CDR2 YFSETQ. There are 15 residues in the CDR3. Trimming cost V 0 bases and J 1 base, with 8 bases left between them. Use of 60 Vbeta and 13 Jbeta primers characterized the PCR. Sequencing used immunoSEQ multiplex PCR; TCRdb keeps in-frame clones, though not all of them. Altogether around 150,000 clones are present, approximately 87% being singletons, with the ten largest covering about 5%. Sequencing used PBMCs. The receptor was derived from a woman in her twenties or thirties in good health and CMV-seronegative. The chain uses TRBV5-1 and TRBJ2-1; maybe TRBD2 (6 bases). The CDR3 coding sequence is TGCGCCAGCAGCTTGGATCGGGGGTCCTACAATGAGCAGTTCTTC. Translation gives CASSLDRGSYNEQFF.